This T cell receptor (beta chain) was sequenced in a study of cytomegalovirus exposure and HLA in healthy donors (dated by TCRdb to the late 2010s). Context from the whole study: An earlier analysis of approximately 600 of the donors reported 250 to 300 Gb of sequence data and approximately 110 million unique TCR beta sequences from 150 million to 200 million T cells. Roughly 300 gigabases of sequencing data and some 85 million unique TCR sequences were included in an early release covering several hundred HLA-typed donors. The study profiled the T cell repertoires of under 700 subjects by immunosequencing and related them to cytomegalovirus serostatus. Among the roughly 400 genotyped donors, about 85% belonged to the genetic ancestry cluster associated with self-reported Caucasian donors. Among roughly 400 genotyped donors of the cohort, an average of approximately 220,000 unique TCR beta nucleotide sequences was sequenced per donor, of which 15% to 20% were non-productive. A later analysis re-analyzed previously published TCR beta repertoires from roughly 690 donors and added high-resolution HLA genotyping to study TCR occurrence patterns. Because of strong linkage in the cohort, 5 or 6 DR-DQ haplotypes were treated as single units for association and clustering. The study was designed to test whether signatures of past pathogen exposure could be identified by cataloging public T cell receptors. Donor age, sex, ethnicity and CMV serostatus were collected together with the repertoire data. Class I and class II HLA loci were covered by the typing at four-digit resolution. The number of typed donors differed by locus: roughly 629-630 for A, B, C, DRB1 and DQB1; 522 for DQA1; approximately 600 for DPA1; and around 490 for DPB1. In a later genetic analysis, genome-wide SNP genotypes for about three fifths of the roughly 670 donors were used, and that subset was treated as a discovery cohort. To decide whether each TCR beta V gene segment behaved as functional or pseudogenic, an earlier analysis of approximately 590 of the donors relied on high-throughput TCR beta sequencing. The later analysis used no new phenotypic data to find candidate immune exposures, relying instead on TCR beta sequences and their occurrence across donors. A separate validation cohort of roughly 110 different subjects was used in addition to the roughly 620-subject first cohort. Every repertoire in the discovery cohort had been generated on one and the same sequencing platform. The study combined high-throughput TCR immunosequencing, statistical association of individual TCRs with disease status, and machine learning to predict cytomegalovirus infection status.

As to this clone: What antigen it recognizes has not been identified. The input lacks base qualities; no much larger clone sits a single base away.

There are 14 amino acids in the CDR3, from cysteine to phenylalanine inclusive. Of all the DNA, just the CDR3 is kept, 42 bases in frame from base 1. As encoded in the germline V gene, CDR1 is MNHEY while CDR2 is SVGAGI. V was cut back by 0 bases and J by 8 bases, leaving a gap of 13 bases between them. The investigation overall reported the following: CMV serostatus was the only immune exposure information available for the cohort. Specific HLA alleles were associated with 16,951 TCR beta sequences at a false discovery rate of 0.05 in a later analysis. In vitro tests confirmed that three of the cytomegalovirus-associated TCR beta chains recognize cytomegalovirus antigens. The study listed approximately 160 TCR beta chains as associated with cytomegalovirus. A cluster of highly shared sequence variants was judged likely to represent a technical artifact of the sequencing pipeline. In both the original and validation cohorts, the classifier was reported to diagnose cytomegalovirus status with high specificity and sensitivity. The earlier analysis of nearly 600 of the donors excluded roughly 17 rarely observed V segments, including chromosome 9 orphons, because counts were too low. Assigning TCR associations to individual alleles was difficult when HLA alleles, especially DR and DQ, strongly co-occurred. In a later analysis, TCR association rates were found to vary across HLA loci, with the most associated TCRs seen for DRB1 alleles and the fewest for HLA-C alleles. According to the authors, the approach could potentially be generalized to other disease states and immunological phenotypes. Sequencing depth was assumed to be roughly uniform across donors in the presence/absence analyses, though that assumption may not hold. Correlated functional status among segregating V segments might reflect linkage disequilibrium, but an unknown experimental factor could not be ruled out. A further reported finding was that TCR beta sequences accurately predicted the HLA-A and HLA-B alleles for most subjects in the first cohort. In a later analysis, most CMV-associated TCR beta chains were found to appear HLA-restricted, with HLA associations seemingly driven largely by CMV exposure. A later analysis found that HLA-associated TCR beta chains were more clonally expanded and had lower generation probabilities than equally common non-associated chains. In a later analysis, several top co-occurrence clusters were reported to appear linked to parvovirus B19, influenza, CMV and Epstein-Barr virus. In a later genetic analysis, a missense DCLRE1C variant was associated with V-gene and J-gene trimming of TCR beta chains, and the association was replicated in an independent cohort. In a later genetic analysis, fewer N-insertions in productive TCRs were reported among donors in an Asian-associated ancestry cluster than the roughly 700-donor mean. Across donors, most TCR sequences were observed very rarely, whereas some public TCRs were present in many individuals. The 87-base-pair reads could not distinguish some IMGT-functional V segments, including TRBV6-2 and TRBV6-3, so those segments were excluded. Because HLA typing was unavailable for some donors at each locus, only the typed subset was used in association tests. The cohort was sequenced for TCR beta chains only, and without alpha or paired-chain data the features that could be detected were limited. In an earlier analysis of under 600 of the donors, most TCR beta V segments were observed in productive rearrangements about 90% or about 30% of the time, broadly matching IMGT annotations.

The cohort comprised approximately 700 healthy bone marrow donors. All cohort members were sampled while nominally healthy, although unrecorded immune exposures were likely present. The donor was CMV seronegative and belonged to the group of 380 or so seronegative cohort members. A peripheral blood sample was collected from each donor, and TCR beta sequencing was performed on peripheral blood mononuclear cells. Genomic DNA was extracted from the blood cell samples with the Qiagen DNeasy Blood Extraction Kit. Library preparation was by the immunoSEQ multiplex PCR assay. The multiplex PCR relied on a mix of 60 forward primers for TCR Vbeta segments and 13 reverse primers for TCR Jbeta segments. A multiplex PCR assay on genomic DNA amplified the CDR3 region of rearranged TCR beta genes. The Illumina HiSeq System was used to sequence the amplified TCR beta libraries as 87-base-pair reads. In the authors' own workflow: A later analysis tallied roughly 78 million unique TCR beta chains across the 660 or so repertoires, and some 10 million of those chains were shared by two or more donors. Raw reads were error-corrected and collapsed into unique sequences with a nearest-neighbor algorithm that merged closely related sequences to remove PCR and sequencing errors. V, D and J gene segments were assigned by aligning CDR3 sequences to IMGT reference sequences. Each retained sequence needed at least a six-nucleotide match to both a V gene segment and a J gene segment. A rearrangement counted as productive if the CDR3 had no stop codons and remained in frame with V and J, and every other rearrangement counted as non-productive. Following IMGT convention, CDR3 was defined as the stretch from the second conserved V-encoded cysteine to the conserved J-encoded phenylalanine. The earlier analysis of about 570 of the donors excluded any sequence lacking an unambiguous match to a single V gene segment. An earlier analysis of about 590 of the donors classified V segments as functional when productive rearrangements were above 56.7% and as segregating when the standard deviation between donors was above 5%. A statistical classification framework was built to diagnose cytomegalovirus status from the catalog of TCR beta chain sequences. V and J gene assignment, in a later analysis, came from comparing TCR nucleotide sequences with IMGT/GENE-DB human TR gene sequences. Using the TCRdist pipeline, a later analysis assigned CDR3 sequences along with most-parsimonious VDJ recombination scenarios. In a later analysis, each TCR beta chain was defined by its CDR3 amino acid sequence together with its V-gene family, and reads lacking a unique V-gene family were excluded. As a way to deal with suspected cross-contamination and a sequencing artifact, a later analysis dropped 450 to 600 nucleotide sequences that were highly shared and had low generation probability. In a later analysis, a clonal expansion index was calculated for each public chain from normalized within-repertoire ranks of inferred template counts. Generation probabilities in a later analysis came from a VDJ recombination model fitted to out-of-frame rearrangements, and those results were checked against IGoR. In a later analysis, hypergeometric tests were used to score TCR-TCR, TCR-HLA and TCR-CMV co-occurrence, with a repertoire-size bias correction applied to TCR pairs. In a later analysis, false discovery rates were estimated by permuting HLA or CMV assignments 20 times. In a later analysis, co-occurring TCRs were grouped using DBSCAN, with TCRdist sequence similarity added in when clustering inside HLA-allele-positive subsets. Repertoires with fewer than 30,000 or more than 120,000 public chains, plus five repertoires with anomalous nucleotide sharing, were excluded from co-occurrence clustering. TCRdb took this table from immuneACCESS and kept in-frame rearrangements with V and J called. Such tables lack part of the clones; where checked against another copy, unresolved V genes explain under half of the gap, and the rest is unexplained. That table is the source of V, J and clone size, and D and trimming were worked out from the DNA. Recorded for this sample are 200,000 to 250,000 clones; roughly 85% of them occurred a single time. The ten largest clonotypes hold around 0.22% of the sample.

The receptor's source is a girl under 10 years old in good health and CMV-seronegative. Sequencing was performed on PBMCs. The chain is assembled from TRBV6-5 and TRBJ1-2; the D gene cannot be resolved reliably. This receptor has the CDR3 CASSYSRSTHGYTF. The bases are TGTGCCAGCAGTTACTCGAGGTCTACCCACGGCTACACCTTC.